This T cell receptor (beta chain) was recorded in a study of neurological immune-mediated disorders. Time point meaning: technical triplicate 2. Stored at -80 C, 2 million PBMCs were the source of the unsorted libraries. V lost 2 bases and J lost 3, with 5 bases in between. Per the germline V gene, CDR1 is SQVTM and CDR2 is ANQGSEA. The CDR3 consists of 12 residues. Using its own MiXCR run on the 5' RACE reads, TCRdb lists one record per CDR3 protein. In the table there are about 59,000 distinct CDR3 sequences, about 24% of which are singletons. This TCR derives from a man between 60 and 70 years old with HTLV-1-associated myelopathy (HAM/TSP). Sequencing was carried out using PBMCs. V gene TRBV29-1 combines with J gene TRBJ2-1; no clear D gene. Here the CDR3 DNA reads TGCAGCGTTGAACAGCACTACAATGAGCAGTTCTTC. Protein product: CSVEQHYNEQFF.